Each of the 4 T cell receptor beta chains below was sequenced from the same sample in a study of cytomegalovirus exposure and HLA in healthy donors. PCR employed 60 Vbeta and 13 Jbeta primers. Sequenced by immunoSEQ multiplex PCR; TCRdb stores in-frame clones only, minus some. The table has roughly 120,000 clones, roughly two thirds seen once; the top ten hold over 1.5%. Sequencing input: PBMCs. These receptors were obtained from a man aged 25 to 45 in good health and CMV-seropositive.

The chain joins TRBV7-3 to TRBJ2-5; D is perhaps TRBD2 (6 bases). V dropped 0 bases and J dropped 2 bases, with 13 bases sitting between them. Per germline, CDR1 SGHTA and CDR2 FQGTGA. There are 16 residues in the CDR3. The CDR3 nucleotides read TGTGCCAGCAGCTTAACGGGGCGGGGCGGGCAAGAGACCCAGTACTTC. This gives the protein CASSLTGRGGQETQYF. Looking up the rest from reference TRBV7-3 and TRBJ2-5 gives the full variable domain: GAGVSQTPSNKVTEKGKYVELRCDPISGHTALYWYRQSLGQGPEFLIYFQGTGAADDSGLPNDRFFAVRPEGSVSTLKIQRTERGDSAVYLCASSLTGRGGQETQYFGPGTRLLVL.

CDR3 bases: TGCGCCAGCAGCCTCGAGGCGCCATCCTACGAGCAGTACTTC. Its protein product is CASSLEAPSYEQYF. J is TRBJ2-7 and V is TRBV4-3, with unresolved D. This CDR3 has 14 amino acids. The germline gives CDR1 LGHNA, CDR2 YSLEER. The V gene lost 4 bases and the J gene lost 1 base, with 11 bases spanning the gap.

This sequence joins TRBV6-1 and TRBJ2-7; TRBD1 matches 10 bases. Germline-derived CDR1 and CDR2 are MNHNS and SASEGT. The V segment lost 0 bases and the J segment 6 bases; nucleotides outside the gene matches: 2. The CDR3 is 14 residues long. The CDR3 nucleotides read TGTGCCAGCAGTGAAGCGGGACAGGGGTCCGAGCAGTACTTC. Encoded protein: CASSEAGQGSEQYF.

The chain joins TRBV5-1 to TRBJ2-1; 10 bases agree with TRBD2. This CDR3 is 15 amino acids long. Germline V gene sequence: CDR1 SGHRS, CDR2 YFSETQ. After removal of 6 bases from V and 4 bases from J, the junction contained 7 bases not matched to a gene. CDR3 nucleotide sequence: TGCGCCAGCACCAAAGCGGGAGGGGGGTACAATGAGCAGTTCTTC. Encoded protein: CASTKAGGGYNEQFF.